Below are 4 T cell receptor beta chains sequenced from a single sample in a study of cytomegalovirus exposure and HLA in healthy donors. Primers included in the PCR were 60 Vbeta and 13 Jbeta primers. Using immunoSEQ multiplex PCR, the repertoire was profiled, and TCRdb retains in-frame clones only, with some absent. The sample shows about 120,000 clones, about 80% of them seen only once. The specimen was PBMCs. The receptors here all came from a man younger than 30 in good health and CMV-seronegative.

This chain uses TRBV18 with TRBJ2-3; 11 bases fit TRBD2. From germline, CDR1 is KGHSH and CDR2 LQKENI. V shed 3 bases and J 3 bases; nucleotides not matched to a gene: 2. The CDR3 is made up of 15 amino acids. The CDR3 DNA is TGTGCCAGCTCACCCGCTAGCGGGGGGACAGATACGCAGTATTTT. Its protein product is CASSPASGGTDTQYF.

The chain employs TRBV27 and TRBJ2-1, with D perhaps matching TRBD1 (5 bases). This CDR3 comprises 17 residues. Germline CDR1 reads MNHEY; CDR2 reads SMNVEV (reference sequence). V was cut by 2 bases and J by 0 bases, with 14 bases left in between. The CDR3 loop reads CASSLDSAPSSYNEQFF. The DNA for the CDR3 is TGTGCCAGCAGTTTAGACAGCGCCCCAAGCTCCTACAATGAGCAGTTCTTC.

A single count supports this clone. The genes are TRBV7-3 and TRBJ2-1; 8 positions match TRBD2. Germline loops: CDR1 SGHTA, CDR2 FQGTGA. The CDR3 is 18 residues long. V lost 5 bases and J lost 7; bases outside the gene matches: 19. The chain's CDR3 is CASSLAPSGRMGSNEQFF. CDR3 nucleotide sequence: TGTGCCAGCAGCCTCGCCCCCAGCGGGAGAATGGGGTCGAATGAGCAGTTCTTC.

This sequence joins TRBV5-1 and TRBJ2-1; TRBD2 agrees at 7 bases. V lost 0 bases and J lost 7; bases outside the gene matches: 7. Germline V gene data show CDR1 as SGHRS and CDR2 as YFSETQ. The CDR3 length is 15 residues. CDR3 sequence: CASSLVAGEWNEQFF. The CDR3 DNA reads TGCGCCAGCAGCTTGGTCGCGGGAGAGTGGAATGAGCAGTTCTTC.